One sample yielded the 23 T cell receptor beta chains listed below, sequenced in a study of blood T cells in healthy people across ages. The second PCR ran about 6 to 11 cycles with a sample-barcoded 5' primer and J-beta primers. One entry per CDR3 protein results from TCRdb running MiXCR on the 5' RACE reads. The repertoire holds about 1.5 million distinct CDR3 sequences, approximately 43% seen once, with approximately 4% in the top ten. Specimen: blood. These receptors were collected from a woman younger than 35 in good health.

The CDR3 here is CASSRGRGNEQFF. The CDR3 DNA follows: TGTGCCAGCAGCCGCGGCCGCGGGAATGAGCAGTTCTTC. This chain joins TRBV7-2 and TRBJ2-1, with D perhaps matching TRBD2 (5 bases). CDR3 length equals 13 residues. Trimming stripped 5 bases from V and 7 bases from J, with 12 bases between. CDR1 is SGHTA and CDR2 is FQGNSA in the germline V gene.

The CDR3 protein is CASTGVSSGSNTGELFF. DNA of the CDR3: TGTGCCAGCACAGGGGTTTCCAGCGGTTCGAACACCGGGGAGCTGTTTTTT. The chain joins TRBV6-6 to TRBJ2-2, with D tentatively TRBD1 (6 bases). V was trimmed by 7 bases and J by 0 bases, leaving 18 bases between them. The germline CDR1 and CDR2 sequences are MNHNY and SVGAGI (reference sequence). The CDR3 has 17 residues.

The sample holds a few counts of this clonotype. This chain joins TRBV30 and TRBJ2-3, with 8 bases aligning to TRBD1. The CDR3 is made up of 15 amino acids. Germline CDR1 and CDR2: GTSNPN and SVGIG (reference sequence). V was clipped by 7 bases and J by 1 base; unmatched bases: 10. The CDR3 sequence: CASTSRGRGTDTQYF. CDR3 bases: TGTGCCTCAACATCCAGGGGGCGCGGCACAGATACGCAGTATTTT.

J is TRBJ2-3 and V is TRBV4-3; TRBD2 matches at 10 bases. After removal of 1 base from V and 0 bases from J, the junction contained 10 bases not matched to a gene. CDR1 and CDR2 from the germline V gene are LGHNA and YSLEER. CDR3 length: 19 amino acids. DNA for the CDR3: TGCGCCAGCAGCCAAGGTAGCGGGGGGTTCTCCTCAAGCACAGATACGCAGTATTTT. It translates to CASSQGSGGFSSSTDTQYF.

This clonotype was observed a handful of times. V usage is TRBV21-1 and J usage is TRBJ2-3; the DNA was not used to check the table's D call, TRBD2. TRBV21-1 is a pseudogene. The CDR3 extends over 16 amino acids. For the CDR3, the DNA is TGTGCCAGCAGCAAGGGACTAGCGGGGGGCACAGATACGCAGTATTTT. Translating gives CASSKGLAGGTDTQYF.

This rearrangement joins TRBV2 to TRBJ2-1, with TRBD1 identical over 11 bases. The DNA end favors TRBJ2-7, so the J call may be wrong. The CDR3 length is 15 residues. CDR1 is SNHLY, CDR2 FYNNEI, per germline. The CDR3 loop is CASRGTGGNYNEQYF. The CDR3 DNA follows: TGTGCCAGCAGGGGGACAGGGGGGAACTACAATGAGCAGTACTTC.

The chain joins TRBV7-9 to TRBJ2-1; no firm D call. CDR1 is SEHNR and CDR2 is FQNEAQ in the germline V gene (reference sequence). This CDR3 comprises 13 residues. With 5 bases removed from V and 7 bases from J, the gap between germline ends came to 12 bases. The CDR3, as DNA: TGTGCCAGCAGCGTACCAGCGAGTAATGAGCAGTTCTTC. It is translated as CASSVPASNEQFF.

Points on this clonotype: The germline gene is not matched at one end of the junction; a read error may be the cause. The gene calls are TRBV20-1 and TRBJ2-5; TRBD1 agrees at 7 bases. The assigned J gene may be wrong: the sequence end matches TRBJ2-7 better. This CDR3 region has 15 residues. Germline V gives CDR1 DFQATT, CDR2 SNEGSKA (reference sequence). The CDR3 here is CSAREVGGGYYEQYF. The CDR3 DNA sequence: TGTAGTGCTAGAGAAGTAGGGGGCGGATACTACGAGCAGTACTTC.

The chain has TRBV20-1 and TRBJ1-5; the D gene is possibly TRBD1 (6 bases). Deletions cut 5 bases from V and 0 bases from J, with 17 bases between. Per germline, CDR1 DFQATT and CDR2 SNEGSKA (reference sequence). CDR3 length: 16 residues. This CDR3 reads CSAQSVGTNSNQPQHF. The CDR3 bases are TGCAGTGCTCAATCTGTCGGGACAAATAGCAATCAGCCCCAGCATTTT.

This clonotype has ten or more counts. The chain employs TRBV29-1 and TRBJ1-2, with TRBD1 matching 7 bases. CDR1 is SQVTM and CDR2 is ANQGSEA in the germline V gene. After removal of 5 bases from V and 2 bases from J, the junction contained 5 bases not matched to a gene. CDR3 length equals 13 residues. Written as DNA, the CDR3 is TGCAGCGTTAAGGGGGCGACGAACTATGGCTACACCTTC. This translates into CSVKGATNYGYTF.

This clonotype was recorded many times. CDR3 protein: CASSLHGNTEAFF. For the CDR3, the DNA is TGTGCCAGCTCGCTCCATGGGAACACTGAAGCTTTCTTT. This rearrangement joins TRBV6-1 to TRBJ1-1; D not certain. The CDR3 extends over 13 amino acids. CDR1 is MNHNS, CDR2 SASEGT, per germline. V was trimmed by 8 bases and J by 1 base, leaving 11 bases between them.

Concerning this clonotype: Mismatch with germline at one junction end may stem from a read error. CDR3 sequence reads: CTSSSDDGSSYNSPLHF. CDR3 DNA: TGTACCAGCAGTTCCGATGACGGAAGCTCCTATAATTCACCCCTCCACTTT. The rearrangement links TRBV9 to TRBJ1-6; D gene ambiguous. Looked up from germline, CDR1 is SGDLS and CDR2 is YYNGEE. This CDR3 spans 17 amino acids.

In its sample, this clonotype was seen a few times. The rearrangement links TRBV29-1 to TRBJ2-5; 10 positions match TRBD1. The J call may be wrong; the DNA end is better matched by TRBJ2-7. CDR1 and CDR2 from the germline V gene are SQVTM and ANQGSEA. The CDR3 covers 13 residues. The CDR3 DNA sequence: TGCAGCGCCGATGGGACAGGGGTGTCCGAGCAGTACTTC. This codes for CSADGTGVSEQYF.

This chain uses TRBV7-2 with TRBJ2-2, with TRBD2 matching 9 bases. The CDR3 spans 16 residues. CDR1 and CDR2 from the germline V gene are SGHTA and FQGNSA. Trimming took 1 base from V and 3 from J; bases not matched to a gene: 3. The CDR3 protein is CASSLELAGHTGELFF. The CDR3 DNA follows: TGTGCCAGCAGCTTAGAGCTAGCGGGGCACACCGGGGAGCTGTTTTTT.

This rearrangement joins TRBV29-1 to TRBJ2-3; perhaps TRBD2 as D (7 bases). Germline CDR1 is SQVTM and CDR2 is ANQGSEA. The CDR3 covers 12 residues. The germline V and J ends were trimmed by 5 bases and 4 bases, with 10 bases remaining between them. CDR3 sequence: CSVRGGADTQYF. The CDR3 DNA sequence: TGCAGCGTTAGGGGGGGAGCAGATACGCAGTATTTT.

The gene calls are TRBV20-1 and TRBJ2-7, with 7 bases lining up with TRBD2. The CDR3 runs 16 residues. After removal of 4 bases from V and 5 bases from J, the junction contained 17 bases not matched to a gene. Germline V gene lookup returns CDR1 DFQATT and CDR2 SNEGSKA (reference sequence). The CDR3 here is CSATRAGRELVDEQYF. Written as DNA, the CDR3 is TGCAGTGCTACCCGAGCTGGGCGGGAGCTTGTCGACGAGCAGTACTTC.

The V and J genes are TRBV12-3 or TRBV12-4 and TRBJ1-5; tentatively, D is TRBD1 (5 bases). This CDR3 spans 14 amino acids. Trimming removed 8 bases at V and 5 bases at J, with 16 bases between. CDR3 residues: CASSWGGGYQPQHF. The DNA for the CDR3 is TGTGCCAGCTCTTGGGGGGGTGGGTATCAGCCCCAGCATTTT.

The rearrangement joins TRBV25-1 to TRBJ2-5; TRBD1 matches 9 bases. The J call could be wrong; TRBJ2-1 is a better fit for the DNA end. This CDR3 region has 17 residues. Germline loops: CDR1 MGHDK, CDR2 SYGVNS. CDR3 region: CASSGILGTGTQETQFF. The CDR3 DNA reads TGTGCCAGCAGTGGAATTCTTGGGACAGGGACCCAAGAGACCCAGTTCTTC.

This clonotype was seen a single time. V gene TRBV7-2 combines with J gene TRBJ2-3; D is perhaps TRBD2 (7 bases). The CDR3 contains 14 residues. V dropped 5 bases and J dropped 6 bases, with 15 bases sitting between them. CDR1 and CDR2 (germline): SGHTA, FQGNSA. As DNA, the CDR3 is TGTGCCAGCAGCGTAGACGGGGGGCCTGATACGCAGTATTTT. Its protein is CASSVDGGPDTQYF. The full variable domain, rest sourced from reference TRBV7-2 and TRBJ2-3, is GAGVSQSPSNKVTEKGKDVELRCDPISGHTALYWYRQSLGQGLEFLIYFQGNSAPDKSGLPSDRFSAERTGGSVSTLTIQRTQQEDSAVYLCASSVDGGPDTQYFGPGTRLTVL.

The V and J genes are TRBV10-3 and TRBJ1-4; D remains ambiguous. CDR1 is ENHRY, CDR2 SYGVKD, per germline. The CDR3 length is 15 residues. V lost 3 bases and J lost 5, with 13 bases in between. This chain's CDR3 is CAISDHMSGNEKLFF. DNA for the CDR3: TGTGCCATCAGTGATCATATGTCCGGGAATGAAAAACTGTTTTTT.

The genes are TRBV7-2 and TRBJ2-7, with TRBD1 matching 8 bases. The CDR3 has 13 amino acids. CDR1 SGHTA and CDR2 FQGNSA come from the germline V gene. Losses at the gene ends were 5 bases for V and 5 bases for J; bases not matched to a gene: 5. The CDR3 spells CASSSRGRNEQYF. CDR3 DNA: TGTGCCAGCAGCAGCAGGGGGCGCAACGAGCAGTACTTC.

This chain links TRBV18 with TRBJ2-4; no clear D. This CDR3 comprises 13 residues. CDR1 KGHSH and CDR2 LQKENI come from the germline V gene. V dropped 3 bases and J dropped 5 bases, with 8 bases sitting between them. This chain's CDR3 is CASSPSRENIQYF. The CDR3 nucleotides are TGTGCCAGCTCACCGTCCCGAGAAAACATTCAGTACTTC.

In DNA, the CDR3 is TGTGCCAGCAGCCAAGGACTAGCGGGAGGGCTGAATGAGCAGTTCTTC. This translates into CASSQGLAGGLNEQFF. The rearrangement joins TRBV7-2 to TRBJ2-1; TRBD2 aligns across 15 bases. This CDR3 is 16 amino acids long. The J segment lost 7 bases and the V segment lost 5 bases, leaving 6 bases of the junction unmatched. CDR1 SGHTA and CDR2 FQGNSA come from the germline V gene.